This TCR beta chain was profiled in a study of cytomegalovirus exposure and HLA in healthy donors. General study results and limits: As confirmed in vitro, a few CMV-associated chains were specific for CMV antigens. There were 160 or so TCR beta chains listed as cytomegalovirus-associated. The sole available immune exposure information was CMV serostatus. Later analysis revealed greater clonal expansion in HLA-associated TCR beta chains than in equally common others.

This CDR3 spans 16 amino acids. J lost 5 bases, V lost 0 bases, and 6 bases had no gene match. CDR1 and CDR2 (germline): MNHEY, SVGAGI. As to this clone: Its antigen is undetermined.

Primers included in the PCR were 60 Vbeta and 13 Jbeta primers. The method was immunoSEQ multiplex PCR; TCRdb's version includes in-frame clones alone and lacks a portion of them. The data hold about 110,000 clones, with about 79% observed a single time. This sequence originates from a woman in her late teens or twenties in good health and CMV-seropositive. Material: PBMCs. The chain couples TRBV6-5 to TRBJ2-1; 8 bases are shared with TRBD2. CDR3 sequence reads: CASSYSSSGRHNEQFF. In DNA, the CDR3 is TGTGCCAGCAGTTACTCGTCCAGCGGGAGACACAATGAGCAGTTCTTC.